This T cell receptor (beta chain) was captured by sequencing in a study of blood T cell repertoires in COVID-19. Per the original data handling: Amplified reference gene primers provided the basis for estimating nucleated cell counts. Profiling relied on immunoSEQ multiplex PCR, and the TCRdb table lists in-frame clones only, not all of them. Clone size and the V and J calls come from that table; the DNA yielded D and trimming. The sample lists 200,000 to 250,000 clones, roughly 89% occurring once. The source of this sequence is a woman aged 40 to 55 who had recovered from COVID-19. The sequenced sample consisted of PBMCs or T cells enriched from blood (not recorded which).

The CDR3 loop is CASSFGQGVLNTEAFF. The CDR3 DNA is TGTGCCAGCAGCTTTGGTCAGGGCGTGCTGAACACTGAAGCTTTCTTT. V is TRBV7-9 and J is TRBJ1-1; possible D gene TRBD1, 5 bases. This CDR3 has 16 amino acids. V was clipped by 3 bases and J by 0 bases, with 14 bases between them. The germline CDR1 and CDR2 sequences are SEHNR and FQNEAQ (reference sequence).